A single T cell receptor (beta chain) is shown here with its context. Its specificity is not known. The CDR3 totals 14 residues. CDR1 is MGHRA and CDR2 is YSYEKL in the germline V gene. This entry belongs to a study of CXCR3-negative and CXCR3-positive naive CD8 T cells. The study, taken as a whole, reports: Most assays used freshly isolated PBMCs, as cryopreservation partially reduced CXCR3. CXCR3-positive naive cells had more hydrophobic TRB CDR3s than CXCR3-negative naive cells.

TRB cDNA was prepared as libraries by UMI-labeled 5' RACE. For each CDR3 protein, TCRdb gives one entry from its re-call of the 5' RACE reads, without DNA. The sample holds tens of thousands of distinct CDR3 sequences. Every CD8+ subset sample held a few hundred thousand flow-sorted cells, done in triplicate. The chain recombines TRBV4-1 with TRBJ2-1; TCRdb's D gene call, TRBD1, goes unchecked for lack of DNA. Sequenced input: naive CXCR3+ CD8+ T cells from blood. Subset described: CD45RO-CCR7+CD27+CD95- naive CD8+ T cells expressing CXCR3 (TNR3+). The clonotype comes from a human donor in good health. Some clones in this sample may be carry-over from other donors' samples. CDR3: CASSQRQVGDEQFF.